This T cell receptor beta chain was recovered during a study of shared clonotypes between healthy human individuals. The wider study: Used for every donor were three CD4 naive, three CD4 memory, two CD8 naive and one CD8 memory plate.

This clone appeared a few times. The V gene's germline CDR1 is SGHAT and CDR2 FQNNGV. The CDR3 has 14 residues. V was clipped by 2 bases and J by 9 bases, with 11 bases between them. Evenly divided among several immunoSEQ plates was the genomic DNA of each subset. Produced via immunoSEQ multiplex PCR; TCRdb's table is partial and in-frame only. The sample lists 2 million to 3 million clones, 85% to 95% occurring once. This chain joins TRBV11-2 and TRBJ1-6, with a tentative D call TRBD1 (5 bases). Source material: naive CD4+ T cells sorted from blood. Subset specified: CD45RA+ positively selected. This TCR was recovered from a man aged 18 to 29 in good health. CDR3 sequence reads: CASSLSGWSSPLHF. The DNA for the CDR3 is TGTGCCAGCAGCTTATCAGGGTGGAGTTCACCCCTCCACTTT.